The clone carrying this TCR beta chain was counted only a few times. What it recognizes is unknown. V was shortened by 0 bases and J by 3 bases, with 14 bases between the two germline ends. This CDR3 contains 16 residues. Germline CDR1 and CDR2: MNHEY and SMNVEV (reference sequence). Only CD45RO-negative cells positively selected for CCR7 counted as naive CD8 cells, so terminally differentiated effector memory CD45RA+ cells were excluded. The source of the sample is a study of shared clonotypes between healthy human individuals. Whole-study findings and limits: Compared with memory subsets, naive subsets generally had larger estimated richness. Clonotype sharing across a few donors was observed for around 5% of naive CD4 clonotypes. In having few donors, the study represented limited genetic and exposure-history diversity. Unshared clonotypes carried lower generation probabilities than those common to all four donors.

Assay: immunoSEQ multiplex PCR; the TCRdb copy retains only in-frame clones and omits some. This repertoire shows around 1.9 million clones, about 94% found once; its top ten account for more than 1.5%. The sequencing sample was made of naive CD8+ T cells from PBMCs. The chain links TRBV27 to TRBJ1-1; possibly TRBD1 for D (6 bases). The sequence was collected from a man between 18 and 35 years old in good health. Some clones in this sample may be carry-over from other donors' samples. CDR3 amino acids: CASSLSKPTGYTEAFF. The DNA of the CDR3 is TGTGCCAGCAGTTTATCCAAACCGACAGGCTACACTGAAGCTTTCTTT.